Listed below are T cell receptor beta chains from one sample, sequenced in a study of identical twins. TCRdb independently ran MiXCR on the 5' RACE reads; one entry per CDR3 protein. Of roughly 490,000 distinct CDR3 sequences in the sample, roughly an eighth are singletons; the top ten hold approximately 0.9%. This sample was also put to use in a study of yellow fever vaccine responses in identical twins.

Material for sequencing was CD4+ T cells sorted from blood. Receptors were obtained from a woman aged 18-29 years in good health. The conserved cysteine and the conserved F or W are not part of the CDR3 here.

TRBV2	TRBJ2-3	ASIGIGDSPSTDTQY
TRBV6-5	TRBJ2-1	ASSYAITGGASYNEQF
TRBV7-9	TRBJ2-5	ASTQDIQETQY
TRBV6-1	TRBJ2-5	ASSPGTGGMTQY
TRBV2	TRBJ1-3	ASQDRGGNTIY
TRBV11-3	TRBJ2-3	ASSPSSGGALNTQY
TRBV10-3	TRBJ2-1	AISDFDTAGTIEQF
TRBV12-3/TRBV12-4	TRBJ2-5	ASSLMSLGLGQETQY
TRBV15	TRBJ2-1	ATSSAVTSGSNEQF
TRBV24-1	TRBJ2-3	ATSDPLGQGKVWDTQY
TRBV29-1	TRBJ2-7	SVEGIPGGQPSYEQY
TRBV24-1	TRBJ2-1	ATRAVNNEQF
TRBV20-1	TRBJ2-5	SAPILRETQY
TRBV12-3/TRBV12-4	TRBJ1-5	ASTRGGGNQPQH
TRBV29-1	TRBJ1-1	SVGLRNTEAF
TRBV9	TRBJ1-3	ASSAGLRNTIY
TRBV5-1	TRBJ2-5	ASSLATDGKETQY
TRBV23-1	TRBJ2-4	ASSQSEATNPEFKNIQY
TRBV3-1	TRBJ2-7	ASSQLPGQAYEQY
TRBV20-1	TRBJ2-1	SASFSYNEQF
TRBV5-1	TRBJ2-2	ASSLATGLTGELF
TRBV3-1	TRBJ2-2	ASSHRQISNTGELF
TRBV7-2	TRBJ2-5	ASSLGKAGFQETQY
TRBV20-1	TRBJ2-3	SATRTSGRADTQY
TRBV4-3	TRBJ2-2	ASSQEFGVPGELF
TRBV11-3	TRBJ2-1	ASSFTGVGYNEQF
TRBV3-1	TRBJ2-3	ASSQDARTQY
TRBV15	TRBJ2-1	ATSLTGTDYNEQF
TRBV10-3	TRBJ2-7	AISDRGLSWEQY
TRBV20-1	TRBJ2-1	SARTSGNEQF
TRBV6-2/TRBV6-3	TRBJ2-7	ASSYPDAAYEQY
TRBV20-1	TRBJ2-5	SASSGASQETQY
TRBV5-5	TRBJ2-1	ASSLDKRFEYNEQF
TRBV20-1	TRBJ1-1	SARDGRDSMNTEAF
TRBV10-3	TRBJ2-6	AIRGTGNVLT
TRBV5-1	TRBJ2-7	ASSLGTGNDEQY
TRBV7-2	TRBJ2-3	ASSLGIPDTQY
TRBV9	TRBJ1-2	ASSDDRGLSIYGYT
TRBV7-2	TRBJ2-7	ASSLVRGQGTEQY
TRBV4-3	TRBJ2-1	ASSQEYGTSLNEQF
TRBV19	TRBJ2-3	ASSSDWVRDTQY
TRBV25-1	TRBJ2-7	ASSAPLPAMGEQY
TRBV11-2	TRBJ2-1	ASSERYLAGGYNEQF
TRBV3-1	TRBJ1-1	ASSSRTGTEAF
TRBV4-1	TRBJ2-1	ASAGMGRNEQF